This T cell receptor (beta chain) was recorded in a study of blood T cell repertoires in COVID-19. Using immunoSEQ multiplex PCR, the repertoire was profiled, and TCRdb retains in-frame clones only, with some absent. Of under 70,000 clones listed, around 90% are singletons. Germline CDR1 KGHSH, CDR2 LQKENI. Trimming took off 3 bases at V and 7 bases at J, with 12 bases between the two ends. CDR3 length: 13 residues. The receptor was isolated from a man aged 60-69 years with active COVID-19. Sequences were obtained from peripheral blood. This rearrangement joins TRBV18 to TRBJ1-2; unclear D gene. CDR3 in amino acids: CASSPAQAPGYTF. The CDR3 nucleotides are TGTGCCAGCTCACCGGCGCAGGCCCCTGGCTACACCTTC.